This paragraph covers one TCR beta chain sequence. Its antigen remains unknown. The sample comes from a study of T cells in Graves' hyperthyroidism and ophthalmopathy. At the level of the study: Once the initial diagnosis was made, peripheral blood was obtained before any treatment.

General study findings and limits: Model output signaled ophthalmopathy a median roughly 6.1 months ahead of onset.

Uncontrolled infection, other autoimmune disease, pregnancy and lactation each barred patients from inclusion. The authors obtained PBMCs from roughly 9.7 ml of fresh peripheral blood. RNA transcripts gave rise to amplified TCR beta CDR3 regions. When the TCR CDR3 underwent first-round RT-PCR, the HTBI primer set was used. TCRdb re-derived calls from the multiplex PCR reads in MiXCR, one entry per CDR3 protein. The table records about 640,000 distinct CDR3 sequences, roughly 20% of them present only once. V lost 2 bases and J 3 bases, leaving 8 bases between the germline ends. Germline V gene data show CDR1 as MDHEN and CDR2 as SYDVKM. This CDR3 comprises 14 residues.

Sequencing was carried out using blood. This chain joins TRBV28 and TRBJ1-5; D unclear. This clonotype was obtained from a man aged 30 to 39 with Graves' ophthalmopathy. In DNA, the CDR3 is TGTGCCAGCAGTTTAGGGTGCCCCAATCAGCCCCAGCATTTT. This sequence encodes CASSLGCPNQPQHF.